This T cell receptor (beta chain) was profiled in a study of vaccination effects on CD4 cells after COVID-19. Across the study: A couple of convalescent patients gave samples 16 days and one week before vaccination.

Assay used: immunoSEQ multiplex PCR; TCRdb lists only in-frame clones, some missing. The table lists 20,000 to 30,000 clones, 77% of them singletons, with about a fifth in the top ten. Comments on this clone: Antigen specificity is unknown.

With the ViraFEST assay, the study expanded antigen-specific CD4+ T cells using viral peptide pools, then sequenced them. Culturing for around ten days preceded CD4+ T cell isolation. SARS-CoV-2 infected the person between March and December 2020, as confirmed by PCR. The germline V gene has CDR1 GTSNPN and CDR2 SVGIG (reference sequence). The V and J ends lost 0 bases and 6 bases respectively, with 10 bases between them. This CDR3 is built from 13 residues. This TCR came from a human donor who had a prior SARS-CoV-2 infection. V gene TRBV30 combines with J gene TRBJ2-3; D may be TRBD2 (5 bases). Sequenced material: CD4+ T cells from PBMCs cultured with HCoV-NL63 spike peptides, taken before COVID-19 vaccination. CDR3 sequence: CAWSVRLRDTQYF. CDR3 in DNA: TGTGCCTGGAGTGTACGACTAAGGGATACGCAGTATTTT. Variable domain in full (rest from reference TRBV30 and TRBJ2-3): SQTIHQWPATLVQPVGSPLSLECTVEGTSNPNLYWYRQAAGRGLQLLFYSVGIGQISSEVPQNLSASRPQDRQFILSSKKLLLSDSGFYLCAWSVRLRDTQYFGPGTRLTVL.